These 26 T cell receptor beta chains came from one sample sequenced in a study of T cell changes during pregnancy in multiple sclerosis (dated by TCRdb to 2018 to 2020). Library construction relied on the immunoSEQ multiplex PCR assay. Held by TCRdb, this immuneACCESS table contains in-frame sequences only and omits some clones. Under half of the omission traces to an unresolved V gene where checked; the cause of the rest is unknown. The sample table holds some 110,000 clones, of which around 90% were seen once. The ten most abundant clones make up 1.5% to 1.7% of the sample. This material consisted of peripheral blood, taken in the third trimester of pregnancy. These receptors came from a female donor with multiple sclerosis, enrolled in a pregnancy study.

The chain's CDR3 is CASSPRGGGNTEAFF. The CDR3 nucleotides read TGTGCCAGCAGCCCCCGTGGGGGGGGGAACACTGAAGCTTTCTTT. The chain uses TRBV13 and TRBJ1-1; D perhaps matches TRBD1 (5 bases). Germline V CDR1 and CDR2: PRHDT, FYEKMQ (reference sequence). The CDR3 is 15 amino acids. V was cut by 5 bases and J by 1 base, with 14 bases left in between.

The table lists this clone with a count of one. This chain uses TRBV5-4 with TRBJ2-4; 8 nucleotides line up with TRBD2. Germline CDR1 reads SGHNT; CDR2 reads YYREEE (reference sequence). CDR3 length equals 16 residues. Trimming took 3 bases from V and 1 from J; bases not matched to a gene: 6. The CDR3 region has the DNA TGTGCCAGCAGCTCGGACGGGAGGGGGGCCAAAAACATTCAGTACTTC. Translating it yields CASSSDGRGAKNIQYF.

This clone was seen just once. The chain couples TRBV6-8 to TRBJ2-3; the match to TRBD2 covers 9 bases. The germline V gene has CDR1 MNHGY and CDR2 SAAAGT. This CDR3 comprises 17 residues. Trimming took 0 bases from V and 3 from J; bases not matched to a gene: 7. This CDR3 is CASSYSKAGGRTDTQYF. CDR3 bases: TGTGCCAGCAGTTACTCGAAGGCGGGAGGGCGAACAGATACGCAGTATTTT.

This chain connects TRBV19 to TRBJ1-1; TRBD1 is a possible D gene (6 bases). Germline assignment: CDR1 LNHDA and CDR2 SQIVND (reference sequence). V was trimmed by 10 bases and J by 5 bases, leaving 8 bases between them. This CDR3 has 10 residues. The CDR3 region has the DNA TGTGCCATAGGGGGAACTGAAGCTTTCTTT. Its translation is CAIGGTEAFF.

The chain joins TRBV19 to TRBJ1-1; D is unresolved. This CDR3 contains 13 residues. The V gene's germline CDR1 is LNHDA and CDR2 SQIVND (reference sequence). The V end was cut by 9 bases, the J end by 1 base, with 12 bases between. The CDR3 region is CASQRTRNTEAFF. The CDR3 region has the DNA TGTGCCAGCCAGCGGACTAGGAACACTGAAGCTTTCTTT.

The J gene is TRBJ1-2, the V gene TRBV27, with 8 bases that match TRBD1. Germline V gene sequence: CDR1 MNHEY, CDR2 SMNVEV (reference sequence). With 2 bases clipped from V and 10 bases from J, the junction kept 6 bases outside the gene matches. The CDR3 consists of 13 residues. CDR3 DNA sequence: TGTGCCAGCAGTTTAAGCGCAGGGGGCTACTACACCTTC. Protein product: CASSLSAGGYYTF.

The chain uses TRBV7-6 and TRBJ2-3; weak D call: TRBD2 (6 bases). CDR1 is SGHVS and CDR2 is FNYEAQ in the germline V gene. The ends were cut back, 4 bases at V and 4 bases at J, with 9 bases in the middle. The CDR3 is made up of 13 amino acids. The DNA for the CDR3 is TGTGCCAGCAGCTCAGGAGGGGCAGATACGCAGTATTTT. This codes for CASSSGGADTQYF.

A note on this clone: Other nucleotide sequences in the sample specify the same CDR3. This rearrangement joins TRBV7-9 to TRBJ2-5; D gene uncertain. CDR3 length: 11 amino acids. Germline assignment: CDR1 SEHNR and CDR2 FQNEAQ (reference sequence). Deletions cut 4 bases from V and 2 bases from J, with 2 bases between. This chain's CDR3 is CASSSQETQYF. CDR3 coding DNA: TGTGCCAGCAGCTCTCAAGAGACCCAGTACTTC.

The gene calls are TRBV7-3 and TRBJ2-1; 12 nucleotides align to TRBD2. With V trimmed by 3 bases and J by 8 bases, 5 bases remained unmatched. Germline V gene lookup returns CDR1 SGHTA and CDR2 FQGTGA. The CDR3 covers 15 residues. In DNA form, the CDR3 reads TGTGCCAGCAGCTTGACTAGCGGGAGAGGCCATGAGCAGTTCTTC. This codes for CASSLTSGRGHEQFF.

The chain couples TRBV5-4 to TRBJ1-6; a possible D gene is TRBD1 (5 bases). Germline V lookup: CDR1 SGHNT, CDR2 YYREEE (reference sequence). This CDR3 comprises 17 residues. Trimming cost V 0 bases and J 6 bases, with 16 bases left between them. The CDR3 DNA reads TGTGCCAGCAGCTTGGAGCCGCGGGACTCTTTTAATTCACCCCTCCACTTT. This encodes CASSLEPRDSFNSPLHF.

The CDR3 DNA reads TGTGCCTGGAGCCGTAGGAGGGCTAATGAAAAACTGTTTTTT. Translated: CAWSRRRANEKLFF. The chain links TRBV30 to TRBJ1-4; the D is unclear. Per germline, CDR1 GTSNPN and CDR2 SVGIG (reference sequence). This CDR3 has 14 residues. V shed 3 bases and J shed 3 bases, with 11 bases lying between them.

The rearrangement joins TRBV19 to TRBJ2-7; TRBD2 might be the D (6 bases). This CDR3 is built from 15 residues. Germline CDR1 LNHDA, CDR2 SQIVND (reference sequence). The ends were cut back, 3 bases at V and 2 bases at J, with 14 bases in the middle. The CDR3: CASSIVWGGPYEQYF. Here the CDR3 DNA reads TGTGCCAGTAGTATTGTGTGGGGAGGACCCTACGAGCAGTACTTC.

The genes are TRBV21-1 and TRBJ1-3; the table's D call, TRBD1, was not checked against the DNA. TRBV21-1 is deemed a pseudogene. This CDR3 region has 17 residues. The CDR3 loop reads CASSPREGTGVVNTIYF. CDR3 DNA sequence: TGTGCCAGCAGCCCCAGGGAGGGGACAGGGGTTGTAAACACCATATATTTT.

The chain uses TRBV6-1 and TRBJ2-2, with D possibly TRBD2 on 6 matching bases. Germline V gene data show CDR1 as MNHNS and CDR2 as SASEGT. This CDR3 comprises 13 residues. V was shortened by 4 bases and J by 5 bases, with 8 bases between the two germline ends. The chain's CDR3 is CASSARGTGELFF. DNA of the CDR3: TGTGCCAGCAGTGCTCGGGGGACCGGGGAGCTGTTTTTT.

This chain links TRBV4-1 with TRBJ2-1; weak D call: TRBD2 (6 bases). V was clipped by 3 bases and J by 3 bases, with 15 bases between them. Germline V CDR1 and CDR2: MGHRA, YSYEKL. There are 16 residues in the CDR3. The CDR3 nucleotides are TGCGCCAGCAGCCAGTATATGGCGCGGGACTACAATGAGCAGTTCTTC. Protein: CASSQYMARDYNEQFF.

This chain links TRBV27 with TRBJ2-6; 12 nucleotides agree with TRBD1. The V segment lost 5 bases and the J segment 0 bases; nucleotides outside the gene matches: 5. This CDR3 is 18 amino acids long. Germline assignment: CDR1 MNHEY and CDR2 SMNVEV (reference sequence). CDR3 DNA sequence: TGTGCCAGCAGTGCCCGGGACAGGGGGCCCTCTGGGGCCAACGTCCTGACTTTC. It specifies CASSARDRGPSGANVLTF.

J is TRBJ2-5 and V is TRBV5-1; 14 bases align to TRBD2. Germline V gene lookup returns CDR1 SGHRS and CDR2 YFSETQ. The CDR3 has 20 residues. After removal of 4 bases from V and 5 bases from J, the junction contained 19 bases not matched to a gene. The DNA of the CDR3 is TGCGCCAGCAGCCCTGTTACTACATCCGGGACTAGCGGGAGCCGGGAGACCCAGTACTTC. Protein product: CASSPVTTSGTSGSRETQYF. Variable domain in full (rest from reference TRBV5-1 and TRBJ2-5): KAGVTQTPRYLIKTRGQQVTLSCSPISGHRSVSWYQQTPGQGLQFLFEYFSETQRNKGNFPGRFSGRQFSNSRSEMNVSTLELGDSALYLCASSPVTTSGTSGSRETQYFGPGTRLLVL.

In the case of this clone: This sample includes further DNA sequences coding for the same CDR3. The genes are TRBV5-1 and TRBJ1-1; no clear D gene. The V gene's germline CDR1 is SGHRS and CDR2 YFSETQ. V lost 0 bases to trimming and J lost 0 bases, with 6 bases between them. The CDR3 extends over 14 amino acids. CDR3 amino acids: CASSLGQMNTEAFF. The CDR3, as DNA: TGCGCCAGCAGCTTGGGGCAGATGAACACTGAAGCTTTCTTT.

This sequence joins TRBV23-1 and TRBJ1-4; D is unclear. TRBV23-1 is placed among ORFs of uncertain function. V was shortened by 4 bases and J by 2 bases, with 14 bases between the two germline ends. The CDR3 runs to 16 residues. In DNA form, the CDR3 reads TGCGCCAGCAGTCGGACTCTCCTTGCGACTAATGAAAAACTGTTTTTT. Its protein is CASSRTLLATNEKLFF.

The chain has TRBV19 and TRBJ2-3, with D possibly TRBD2 on 5 matching bases. In germline, CDR1 is LNHDA, CDR2 SQIVND (reference sequence). V dropped 5 bases and J dropped 6 bases, with 9 bases sitting between them. CDR3 size: 12 residues. CDR3 region: CASSPRGDTQYF. CDR3 DNA sequence: TGTGCCAGTAGTCCCAGAGGGGATACGCAGTATTTT.

This clone has just one count. This chain links TRBV28 with TRBJ1-2; 9 bases align to TRBD1. The germline V gene encodes CDR1 MDHEN and CDR2 SYDVKM. This CDR3 has 13 residues. With 3 bases clipped from V and 8 bases from J, the junction kept 4 bases outside the gene matches. The CDR3 protein is CASSFGTGSGYTF. The CDR3, as DNA: TGTGCCAGCAGTTTCGGGACAGGGAGCGGCTACACCTTC.

This chain joins TRBV2 and TRBJ1-4; the match to TRBD1 covers 12 bases. J was trimmed by 0 bases and V by 7 bases; bases with no gene match: 6. The CDR3 loop spans 17 amino acids. The germline V gene has CDR1 SNHLY and CDR2 FYNNEI. The CDR3 sequence is CASNWDRGPTTNEKLFF. The CDR3 DNA sequence: TGTGCCAGCAATTGGGACAGGGGGCCAACAACTAATGAAAAACTGTTTTTT.

The chain carries TRBV23-1 and TRBJ2-2; maybe TRBD1 (6 bases). TRBV23-1 is filed as an ORF, its function uncertain. The CDR3 extends over 16 amino acids. V dropped 2 bases and J dropped 5 bases, with 15 bases sitting between them. CDR3 bases: TGCGCCAGCAGTCAAAGTCTGGGGGCGAGGACCGGGGAGCTGTTTTTT. Its translation: CASSQSLGARTGELFF.

The DNA for the CDR3 is TGCGCCAGCCTAAGCGGGACCAACACCGGGGAGCTGTTTTTT. This gives the protein CASLSGTNTGELFF. The chain combines TRBV5-1 with TRBJ2-2, with TRBD2 matching 7 bases. The germline gives CDR1 SGHRS, CDR2 YFSETQ. This CDR3 contains 14 residues. V dropped 7 bases and J dropped 2; count of bases not matched to a gene: 5.

V is TRBV10-3 and J is TRBJ2-1; D gene uncertain. The CDR3 spans 11 residues. Per germline, CDR1 ENHRY and CDR2 SYGVKD. Trimming stripped 2 bases from V and 8 bases from J, with 4 bases between. Here the CDR3 reads CAISEGHEQFF. DNA of the CDR3: TGTGCCATCAGTGAGGGGCATGAGCAGTTCTTC.

The chain combines TRBV9 with TRBJ2-1; 11 nucleotides agree with TRBD1. J was trimmed by 7 bases and V by 4 bases; bases with no gene match: 10. The CDR3 consists of 16 residues. Germline loops: CDR1 SGDLS, CDR2 YYNGEE. CDR3 in DNA: TGTGCCAGCAGCAATCCCCGGACAGGGGGCAGTAATGAGCAGTTCTTC. It translates to CASSNPRTGGSNEQFF.